The clone carrying this T cell receptor (beta chain) appeared many times. Antigen unknown. The length of the CDR3 is 13 residues. Trimming left V 1 base short and J 3 bases short, with 6 bases between. Per germline, CDR1 SGHTA and CDR2 FQGNSA. The data are from a study of T cells after yellow fever vaccination. Whole-study results and caveats: Clonotypes found in both CD4 and CD8 compartments made up a small share. The study noted that FACS-sorted repertoires could contain abundant clonotypes contaminating from the bulk population.

TCRdb reprocessed the 5' RACE reads via MiXCR and lists one record per CDR3 protein. The table shows about 360,000 distinct CDR3 sequences, with around 6.5% occurring only once. The sample here was PBMCs, taken 5 days after the yellow fever booster vaccination. The sequence derives from a young man who received the YFV17D yellow fever vaccine. The chain recombines TRBV7-2 with TRBJ2-5; no reliable D call. The CDR3 nucleotides are TGTGCCAGCAGCTTAGACCGCGAAGAGACCCAGTACTTC. This codes for CASSLDREETQYF.